The next 18 T cell receptor beta chains were all read from a single sample in a study of blood T cell repertoires in COVID-19. Data came from immunoSEQ multiplex PCR; TCRdb stores just in-frame clones and leaves some out. The table shows 200,000 to 250,000 clones, with approximately 91% occurring only once. Material: peripheral blood. These receptors were collected from a woman aged 60-75 years with acute or convalescent COVID-19.

The chain combines TRBV2 with TRBJ1-1; D perhaps matches TRBD1 (5 bases). Germline loops: CDR1 SNHLY, CDR2 FYNNEI. The V gene lost 8 bases and the J gene lost 6 bases, with 22 bases spanning the gap. This CDR3 spans 15 amino acids. CDR3 sequence (DNA): TGTGCCAGCTCGGCCCACGGGGGAGGAGTGGCTGAAGCTTTCTTT. It translates to CASSAHGGGVAEAFF.

The chain links TRBV2 to TRBJ1-1, with a possible D match to TRBD1 (5 bases). The CDR3 runs 10 residues. Looked up from germline, CDR1 is SNHLY and CDR2 is FYNNEI. V dropped 6 bases and J dropped 7 bases, with 6 bases sitting between them. As DNA, the CDR3 is TGTGCCAGCAGGCAGGGTGAAGCTTTCTTT. Translation gives CASRQGEAFF. Variable domain in full (rest from reference TRBV2 and TRBJ1-1): EPEVTQTPSHQVTQMGQEVILRCVPISNHLYFYWYRQILGQKVEFLVSFYNNEISEKSEIFDDQFSVERPDGSNFTLKIRSTKLEDSAMYFCASRQGEAFFGQGTRLTVV.

The chain joins TRBV9 to TRBJ2-1; TRBD1 matches 9 bases. Trimming removed 3 bases from V and 2 bases from J; junction bases left unmatched: 12. This CDR3 comprises 18 residues. The V gene's germline CDR1 is SGDLS and CDR2 YYNGEE. CDR3 residues: CASSARGLGTGTYNEQFF. The CDR3 nucleotides read TGTGCCAGCAGCGCAAGGGGGTTGGGGACAGGGACCTACAATGAGCAGTTCTTC.

This clone was counted once. This rearrangement joins TRBV6-5 to TRBJ2-7; 9 positions match TRBD1. V dropped 6 bases and J dropped 0; count of bases not matched to a gene: 6. The CDR3 loop spans 15 amino acids. The germline V gene has CDR1 MNHEY and CDR2 SVGAGI. DNA for the CDR3: TGTGCCAGCAGGCCCGGGACAGGGAGCTCCTACGAGCAGTACTTC. This gives the protein CASRPGTGSSYEQYF.

V gene TRBV11-2 combines with J gene TRBJ1-4; 10 nucleotides line up with TRBD1. Germline V lookup: CDR1 SGHAT, CDR2 FQNNGV. The CDR3 loop spans 15 amino acids. V lost 3 bases and J lost 6; bases outside the gene matches: 4. CDR3 amino acids: CASSFTGTGDEKLFF. The CDR3 region has the DNA TGTGCCAGCAGCTTCACCGGGACAGGGGATGAAAAACTGTTTTTT.

For the CDR3, the DNA is TGTGCCAGCAGCCGGACTAGCGGCTCCTACGAGCAGTACTTC. Encoded protein: CASSRTSGSYEQYF. The rearrangement links TRBV6-2 or TRBV6-3 to TRBJ2-7; 10 positions agree with TRBD2. CDR1 and CDR2 (germline): MNHEY, SVGEGT. The CDR3 extends over 14 amino acids. Trimming cost V 6 bases and J 0 bases; bases outside gene matches: 2.

The count of this clone is one. The V gene is TRBV7-2, the J gene TRBJ1-3; 9 bases line up with TRBD1. The CDR3 is made up of 17 amino acids. Unmatched junction bases numbered 6, after V lost 0 bases and J lost 3 bases. The germline gives CDR1 SGHTA, CDR2 FQGNSA. This chain's CDR3 is CASSLAYRGRVGNTIYF. The CDR3, as DNA: TGTGCCAGCAGCTTAGCCTACAGGGGGCGCGTTGGAAACACCATATATTTT.

The rearrangement links TRBV5-1 to TRBJ2-4; 8 nucleotides match TRBD1. CDR1 is SGHRS and CDR2 is YFSETQ in the germline V gene. This CDR3 has 17 residues. The V and J ends lost 0 bases and 0 bases, in that order; junction bases with no gene match: 5. The DNA of the CDR3 is TGCGCCAGCAGCTTGGATGGACAGGGACTAGCCAAAAACATTCAGTACTTC. Protein product: CASSLDGQGLAKNIQYF.

This chain joins TRBV10-3 and TRBJ2-1; 13 nucleotides agree with TRBD2. CDR1 is ENHRY, CDR2 SYGVKD, per germline. V lost 6 bases, J lost 6 bases, and 8 bases stayed unmatched. The CDR3 totals 16 residues. CDR3 coding DNA: TGTGCCATCAGACTAGCGGGAGGGCCACTAATCAATGAGCAGTTCTTC. As protein: CAIRLAGGPLINEQFF.

This clone occurred once. The V and J genes are TRBV5-5 and TRBJ1-1; no firm D call. The V end was cut by 4 bases, the J end by 5 bases, with 18 bases between. This CDR3 region has 15 residues. CDR1 is SGHKS, CDR2 YYEKEE, per germline (reference sequence). CDR3 nucleotide sequence: TGTGCCAGCAGCCTTAGAGGGTTCGGGTTGACTGAAGCTTTCTTT. This sequence encodes CASSLRGFGLTEAFF. Full variable domain (outside the CDR3, taken from reference TRBV5-5 and TRBJ1-1): DAGVTQSPTHLIKTRGQQVTLRCSPISGHKSVSWYQQVLGQGPQFIFQYYEKEERGRGNFPDRFSARQFPNYSSELNVNALLLGDSALYLCASSLRGFGLTEAFFGQGTRLTVV.

DNA for the CDR3: TGTGCCACCAGCGGGACAGGGGGCACCGGGGAGCTGTTTTTT. Translating gives CATSGTGGTGELFF. This rearrangement joins TRBV24-1 to TRBJ2-2, with 11 bases matching TRBD1. Germline trimming cut 7 bases from V and 4 bases from J; bases unmatched to any gene: 1. Germline assignment: CDR1 KGHDR and CDR2 SFDVKD. The CDR3 totals 14 residues.

CDR3 DNA: TGTGCCAGCAGCGCACTCAGGGGTAACTATGGCTACACCTTC. Translated, it gives CASSALRGNYGYTF. This chain links TRBV3-1 (or the pseudogene TRBV3-2) with TRBJ1-2; a weak D match, TRBD1 (6 bases). Germline V CDR1 and CDR2: LGHDT, YNNKEL (reference sequence). The V gene lost 5 bases and the J gene lost 1 base, with 11 bases spanning the gap. CDR3 length equals 14 residues.

The gene calls are TRBV27 and TRBJ2-5; TRBD2 matches 7 bases. Germline V gene sequence: CDR1 MNHEY, CDR2 SMNVEV (reference sequence). The CDR3 runs 16 residues. V was clipped by 1 base and J by 2 bases; unmatched bases: 7. The CDR3 DNA sequence: TGTGCCAGCAGTTTATATCCTAGCGGAGGTCAAGAGACCCAGTACTTC. It encodes CASSLYPSGGQETQYF.

Here the CDR3 reads CASSSSLSRSPLHF. CDR3 coding DNA: TGTGCCAGCAGCTCGAGCCTCTCTCGGTCACCCCTCCACTTT. The chain couples TRBV5-5 to TRBJ1-6; no clear D. The CDR3 runs 14 residues. Germline V gene lookup returns CDR1 SGHKS and CDR2 YYEKEE (reference sequence). V was pared by 3 bases and J by 10 bases, with 14 bases between. The full variable domain, completed using reference TRBV5-5 and TRBJ1-6, is DAGVTQSPTHLIKTRGQQVTLRCSPISGHKSVSWYQQVLGQGPQFIFQYYEKEERGRGNFPDRFSARQFPNYSSELNVNALLLGDSALYLCASSSSLSRSPLHFGNGTRLTVT.

The V call is TRBV4-1, the J call TRBJ2-3; no definite D call. This CDR3 is built from 13 residues. The ends were cut back, 1 base at V and 4 bases at J, with 6 bases in the middle. The germline V gene has CDR1 MGHRA and CDR2 YSYEKL. The CDR3 DNA is TGCGCCAGCAGCCAAGGACAACCAGATACGCAGTATTTT. Its translation: CASSQGQPDTQYF.

The chain combines TRBV29-1 with TRBJ2-5; 8 nucleotides align to TRBD2. V lost 4 bases to trimming and J lost 6 bases; unmatched junction nucleotides: 7. The CDR3 has 13 residues. The V gene's germline CDR1 is SQVTM and CDR2 ANQGSEA. This CDR3 is CSVAGLAKKTQYF. CDR3 nucleotide sequence: TGCAGCGTTGCTGGACTAGCTAAAAAGACCCAGTACTTC.

The chain is built from TRBV7-9 and TRBJ1-2; D ambiguous. CDR1 and CDR2 from the germline V gene are SEHNR and FQNEAQ (reference sequence). The CDR3 consists of 13 residues. Between the trimmed V and J ends, which lost 8 bases and 1 base, there was a span of 11 bases. The CDR3 DNA is TGTGCCAGCGTGGAGGCCGGTAACTATGGCTACACCTTC. The encoded protein is CASVEAGNYGYTF. The complete variable domain, with remaining parts taken from reference TRBV7-9 and TRBJ1-2, reads DTGVSQNPRHKITKRGQNVTFRCDPISEHNRLYWYRQTLGQGPEFLTYFQNEAQLEKSRLLSDRFSAERPKGSFSTLEIQRTEQGDSAMYLCASVEAGNYGYTFGSGTRLTVV.

This clone has a single count. The chain has TRBV10-1 and TRBJ2-5; TRBD2 agrees at 9 bases. Germline-derived CDR1 and CDR2 are WNHNN and SYGVQD (reference sequence). CDR3 size: 16 residues. The ends lost 4 bases at V and 5 bases at J; junction bases unmatched: 11. The CDR3 region has the DNA TGCGCCAGCAGTGGGGGGATTATAGCGGGAGCGGAGACCCAGTACTTC. The encoded protein is CASSGGIIAGAETQYF.